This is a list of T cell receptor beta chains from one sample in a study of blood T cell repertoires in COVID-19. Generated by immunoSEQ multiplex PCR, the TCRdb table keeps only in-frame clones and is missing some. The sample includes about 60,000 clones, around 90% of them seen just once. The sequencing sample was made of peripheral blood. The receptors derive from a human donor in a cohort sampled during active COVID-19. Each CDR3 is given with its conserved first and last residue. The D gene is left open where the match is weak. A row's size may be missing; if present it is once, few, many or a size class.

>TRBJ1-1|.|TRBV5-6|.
TGTGCCAGCAGCAGTCTGATGGGGGGTAAAGCTTTCTTT
CASSSLMGGKAFF
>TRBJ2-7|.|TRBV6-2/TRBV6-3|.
TGTGCCAGCGGTTTCACACCCAGGGGAACCTCCTACGAGCAGTACTTC
CASGFTPRGTSYEQYF
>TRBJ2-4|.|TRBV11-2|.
TGTGCCAGCAGCTTAGTCGGGGGCAAAAACATTCAGTACTTC
CASSLVGGKNIQYF
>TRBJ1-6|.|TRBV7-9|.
TGTGCCAGCAGCTTAGGTTGGGCCAGCTATAATTCACCCCTCCACTTT
CASSLGWASYNSPLHF
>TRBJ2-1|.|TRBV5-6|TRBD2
TGTGCCAGCAGCTCGGGCCTTTCCTTCGGGGGGGCCTACAATGAGCAGTTCTTC
CASSSGLSFGGAYNEQFF
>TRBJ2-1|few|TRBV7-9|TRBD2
TGTGCCAGCAGCCCCAGACTAGCGGGATATCTATACAATGAGCAGTTCTTC
CASSPRLAGYLYNEQFF
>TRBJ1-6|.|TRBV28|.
TGTGCCAGCAGATCGACCGACAGGAATTCACCCCTCCACTTT
CASRSTDRNSPLHF
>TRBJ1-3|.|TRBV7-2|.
TGTGCCAGCAGCTTATGGAGCTCTGGAAACACCATATATTTT
CASSLWSSGNTIYF
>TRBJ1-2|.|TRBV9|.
TGTGCCAGCAGCGCTTTAGACAGGTTATATGGCTACACCTTC
CASSALDRLYGYTF
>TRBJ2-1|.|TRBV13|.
TGTGCCAGCAGCTTAGGGGACACCCTCTACAATGAGCAGTTCTTC
CASSLGDTLYNEQFF
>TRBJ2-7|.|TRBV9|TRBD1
TGTGCCAGCAGCGTAACCCAGGGGGCTGGCGAGCAGTACTTC
CASSVTQGAGEQYF
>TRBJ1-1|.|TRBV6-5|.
TGTGCCAGCACCCCAGGACAGTTGAACACTGAAGCTTTCTTT
CASTPGQLNTEAFF
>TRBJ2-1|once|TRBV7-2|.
TGTGCCAGCAGCGAATCGAGGACAGTCAATGAGCAGTTCTTC
CASSESRTVNEQFF
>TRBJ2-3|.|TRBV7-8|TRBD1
TGTGCCAGCAGCGCGGGACAGGACACAGATACGCAGTATTTT
CASSAGQDTDTQYF
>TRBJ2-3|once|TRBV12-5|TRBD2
TGTGCTAGTGGTTTGGACCTAGCGGGAGGGGTAGATACGCAGTATTTT
CASGLDLAGGVDTQYF
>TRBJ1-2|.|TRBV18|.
TGTGCCAGCTCAGGGGGCTTAGACTATGGCTACACCTTC
CASSGGLDYGYTF
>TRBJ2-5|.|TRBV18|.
TGTGCCAGCTCCCAGGCGGGACAGCAAGAGACCCAGTACTTC
CASSQAGQQETQYF
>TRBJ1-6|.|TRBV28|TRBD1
TGTGCCAGCAGTTTATTGGACAGGGTGAATTCACCCCTCCACTTT
CASSLLDRVNSPLHF
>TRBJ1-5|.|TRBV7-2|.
TGTGCCAGCAGCTCCCGGCGGGGGGGCTATAGCAATCAGCCCCAGCATTTT
CASSSRRGGYSNQPQHF
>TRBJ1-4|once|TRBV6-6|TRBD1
TGTGCCAGCAGCGACAGGGTTCTCGCTAATGAAAAACTGTTTTTT
CASSDRVLANEKLFF
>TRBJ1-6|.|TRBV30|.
TGTGCCTGGTTGGCAAACAGGGTGTCACCCCTCCACTTT
CAWLANRVSPLHF
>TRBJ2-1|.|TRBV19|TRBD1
TGTGCCAGTAGTATAACAGGGGGCAGGGAGCAGTTCTTC
CASSITGGREQFF
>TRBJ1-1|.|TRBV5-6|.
TGTGCCAGCAGCTCAAGGAGGATGAACACTGAAGCTTTCTTT
CASSSRRMNTEAFF
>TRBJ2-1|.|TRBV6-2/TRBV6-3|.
TGTGCCAGCAGTTACTCTGACGAGGGCAATGAGCAGTTCTTC
CASSYSDEGNEQFF
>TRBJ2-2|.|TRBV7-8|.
TGTGCCAGCAGCTTAAAGCGGAAAGACTACACGAACACCGGGGAGCTGTTTTTT
CASSLKRKDYTNTGELFF
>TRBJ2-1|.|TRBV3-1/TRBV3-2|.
TGTGCCAGCAGCCAAAGCGTTCTTAATGAGCAGTTCTTC
CASSQSVLNEQFF
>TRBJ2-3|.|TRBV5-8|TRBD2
TGTGCCAGCAGCCAAGGACTAGCGGGCCCCAAAGATACGCAGTATTTT
CASSQGLAGPKDTQYF
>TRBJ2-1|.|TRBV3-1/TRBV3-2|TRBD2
TGTGCCAGCAGCCAATTACCCGAGGGCGGGAGCCAGCAGTTCTTC
CASSQLPEGGSQQFF
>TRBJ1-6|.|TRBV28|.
TGTGCCAGCAGTTTAGGCAGGGGAGATTCACCCCTCCACTTT
CASSLGRGDSPLHF
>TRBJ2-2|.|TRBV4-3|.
TGCGCCAGCAGCCAAGTTCGGGCCGGGGAGCTGTTTTTT
CASSQVRAGELFF
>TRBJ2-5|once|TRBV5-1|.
TGCGCCAGCAGCTTGGACGGTTCCCAAGAGACCCAGTACTTC
CASSLDGSQETQYF
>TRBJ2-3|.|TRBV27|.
TGTGCCAGCAGTTTAGCGGGATTAGCAGATACGCAGTATTTT
CASSLAGLADTQYF
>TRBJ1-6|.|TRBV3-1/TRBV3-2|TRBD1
TGTGCCAGCAGCGAGGGACAGTATAATTCACCCCTCCACTTT
CASSEGQYNSPLHF
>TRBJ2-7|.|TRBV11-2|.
TGTGCCAGCAGTGGTACGAGGGAGTACGAGCAGTACTTC
CASSGTREYEQYF
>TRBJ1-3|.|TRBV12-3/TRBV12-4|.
TGTGCCAGCAACCAGGGCTCTGGAAACACCATATATTTT
CASNQGSGNTIYF
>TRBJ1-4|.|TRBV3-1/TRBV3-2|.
TGTGCCCTAGACCGGGAAAGGGCCCTTTGCGAAAAACTGTTTTTT
CALDRERALCEKLFF
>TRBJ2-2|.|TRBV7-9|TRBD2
TGTGCCAGCAGCCCAAGAGGACTAGCGGGAGCCGGGGAGCTGTTTTTT
CASSPRGLAGAGELFF
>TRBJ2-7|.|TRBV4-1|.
TGCGCCAGCAGCCAAGATCCCTTAACGACAGGCCTCTCCTACGAGCAGTACTTC
CASSQDPLTTGLSYEQYF
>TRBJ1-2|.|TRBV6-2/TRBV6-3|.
TGTGCCAGCAGTTACTCGACCCGCGAGGTTAAGAACTATGGCTACACCTTC
CASSYSTREVKNYGYTF
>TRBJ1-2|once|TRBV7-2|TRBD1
TGTGCCAGCAGCTTATTACAGGGGGGAGATATCGGCTACACCTTC
CASSLLQGGDIGYTF
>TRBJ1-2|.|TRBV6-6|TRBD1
TGTGCCAGCAGCCACGGACAGGGCTTTGGCTACACCTTC
CASSHGQGFGYTF
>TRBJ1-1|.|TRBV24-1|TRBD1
TGTGCCACCAGTGACTACAGGGGGACTCGGGCCGAAGCTTTCTTT
CATSDYRGTRAEAFF
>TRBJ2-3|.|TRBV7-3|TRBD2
TGTGCCAGCAGCTTAACTAGCGGGCGAGCAGATACGCAGTATTTT
CASSLTSGRADTQYF